The 29 T cell receptor beta chains reported below all come from one sample, sequenced in a study of cytomegalovirus exposure and HLA in healthy donors. The PCR ran on 60 Vbeta and 13 Jbeta primers. This table comes from immunoSEQ multiplex PCR, and its TCRdb copy is limited to in-frame clones, with some not included. This table has under 200,000 clones, approximately 82% appearing once. The sequencing input was PBMCs. The receptor set was obtained from a male donor in good health and CMV-seropositive.

Only one count was recorded for this clone. CDR3 DNA: TGTGCCAGCAGCTTAGCGGGGAGCCAAGAGACCCAGTACTTC. Its translation: CASSLAGSQETQYF. This chain joins TRBV11-2 and TRBJ2-5, with a possible D match to TRBD2 (5 bases). The CDR3 runs 14 residues. With 1 base removed from V and 1 base from J, the gap between germline ends came to 7 bases. Germline lookup yields CDR1 SGHAT and CDR2 FQNNGV.

The chain joins TRBV15 to TRBJ1-5, with D possibly matching TRBD1 (5 bases). Germline lookup yields CDR1 LNHNV and CDR2 YYDKDF (reference sequence). The CDR3 is 16 amino acids. Trimming stripped 3 bases from V and 4 bases from J, with 16 bases between. The CDR3, as DNA: TGTGCCACCAGCAGGGCATGGGGGGAGGGGAATCAGCCCCAGCATTTT. Amino acids: CATSRAWGEGNQPQHF. Supplemented by reference TRBV15 and TRBJ1-5, the full variable domain reads DAMVIQNPRYQVTQFGKPVTLSCSQTLNHNVMYWYQQKSSQAPKLLFHYYDKDFNNEADTPDNFQSRRPNTSFCFLDIRSPGLGDTAMYLCATSRAWGEGNQPQHFGDGTRLSIL.

This clone appeared once. This sequence joins TRBV18 and TRBJ2-2; 7 bases line up with TRBD1. After removal of 6 bases from V and 1 base from J, the junction contained 8 bases not matched to a gene. The CDR3 consists of 16 residues. Germline V gene lookup returns CDR1 KGHSH and CDR2 LQKENI. The CDR3, as DNA: TGTGCCAGCTCCTTAGCGACAGGGCAGAACACCGGGGAGCTGTTTTTT. Encoded protein: CASSLATGQNTGELFF.

The CDR3 sequence: CASSVSEALGGYTF. In nucleotides, the CDR3 is TGTGCCAGCAGCGTTTCTGAGGCCCTAGGTGGCTACACCTTC. V gene TRBV9 combines with J gene TRBJ1-2; unclear D gene. V was pared by 2 bases and J by 7 bases, with 15 bases between. The CDR3 is 14 amino acids. Looked up from germline, CDR1 is SGDLS and CDR2 is YYNGEE.

The V call is TRBV28, the J call TRBJ1-1; no clear D gene. V was clipped by 8 bases and J by 7 bases, with 11 bases between them. Germline CDR1 MDHEN, CDR2 SYDVKM. The CDR3 length is 11 residues. The CDR3: CASQVGFEAFF. In nucleotides, the CDR3 is TGTGCCAGCCAAGTCGGGTTTGAAGCTTTCTTT.

CDR3 nucleotides: TGCGCCAGCAGCCAAGAAAGGTTAGACTATGCGGGCGGCTACACCTTC. Translation: CASSQERLDYAGGYTF. The J gene is TRBJ1-2, the V gene TRBV4-3, with D hard to call. The ends were cut back, 0 bases at V and 8 bases at J, with 19 bases in the middle. Germline V gene sequence: CDR1 LGHNA, CDR2 YSLEER. CDR3 length: 16 residues.

This chain connects TRBV30 to TRBJ1-5; D uncertain. Germline CDR1 and CDR2: GTSNPN and SVGIG (reference sequence). The CDR3 extends over 16 amino acids. Trimming removed 0 bases from V and 0 bases from J, with 12 bases in between. CDR3 loop: CAWSVRLGFSNQPQHF. CDR3 bases: TGTGCCTGGAGTGTACGGCTAGGATTTAGCAATCAGCCCCAGCATTTT.

In this sample, this clone turned up a few times. The sample contains more than one DNA sequence encoding this CDR3. J is TRBJ2-7 and V is TRBV28, with no clear D. V lost 4 bases to trimming and J lost 0 bases, with 4 bases between them. The germline CDR1 and CDR2 sequences are MDHEN and SYDVKM. The CDR3 covers 12 residues. This CDR3 reads CASSSSSYEQYF. CDR3 nucleotide sequence: TGTGCCAGCAGTTCTTCCTCCTACGAGCAGTACTTC. Using reference TRBV28 and TRBJ2-7 for the parts outside the CDR3, the full variable domain is DVKVTQSSRYLVKRTGEKVFLECVQDMDHENMFWYRQDPGLGLRLIYFSYDVKMKEKGDIPEGYSVSREKKERFSLILESASTNQTSMYLCASSSSSYEQYFGPGTRLTVT.

V is TRBV7-8 and J is TRBJ1-3; the D is unclear. CDR1 SGHVS and CDR2 FQNEAQ come from the germline V gene. The CDR3 covers 14 residues. V was shortened by 5 bases and J by 0 bases, with 8 bases between the two germline ends. CDR3: CASSPQLSGNTIYF. CDR3 in DNA: TGTGCCAGCAGCCCGCAACTCTCTGGAAACACCATATATTTT.

The chain links TRBV7-2 to TRBJ1-1; 7 nucleotides agree with TRBD1. The CDR3 spans 14 residues. The germline CDR1 and CDR2 sequences are SGHTA and FQGNSA. Unmatched junction bases numbered 8, after V lost 5 bases and J lost 5 bases. The CDR3 DNA reads TGTGCCAGCAGCCCTCCAGGGGGGAGGACTGAAGCTTTCTTT. It encodes CASSPPGGRTEAFF.

This clone was seen a few times. The V gene is TRBV15, the J gene TRBJ1-1; D ambiguous. Trimming took 3 bases from V and 3 from J, leaving 11 bases between them. The length of the CDR3 is 14 residues. Germline V CDR1 and CDR2: LNHNV, YYDKDF (reference sequence). The CDR3 nucleotides are TGTGCCACCAGCAGTCCCTCGGGTTACACTGAAGCTTTCTTT. This translates into CATSSPSGYTEAFF.

V usage is TRBV10-3 and J usage is TRBJ1-1; 9 bases agree with TRBD1. V shed 10 bases, J shed 3 bases, and the junction held 15 bases outside the gene matches. This CDR3 has 16 amino acids. Germline V lookup: CDR1 ENHRY, CDR2 SYGVKD. CDR3 coding DNA: TGTGCCACCCTCAGAACAGGGGGCCCGGGGGACACTGAAGCTTTCTTT. Translation: CATLRTGGPGDTEAFF.

The chain combines TRBV27 with TRBJ1-4, with a possible D match to TRBD1 (5 bases). CDR1 is MNHEY and CDR2 is SMNVEV in the germline V gene (reference sequence). Trimming shortened V by 4 bases and J by 8 bases, and 11 bases separated the two germline ends. This CDR3 region has 13 residues. CDR3 sequence (DNA): TGTGCCAGCAGTTGGACAATCCGGGAAAAACTGTTTTTT. Its translation: CASSWTIREKLFF.

The chain is built from TRBV28 and TRBJ2-7, with TRBD2 matching over 7 bases. The CDR3 extends over 14 amino acids. V lost 3 bases and J lost 0; bases outside the gene matches: 2. Germline CDR1 reads MDHEN; CDR2 reads SYDVKM. CDR3 nucleotide sequence: TGTGCCAGCAGTTTGGGCGGGAGCTCCTACGAGCAGTACTTC. It translates to CASSLGGSSYEQYF.

V is TRBV7-9 and J is TRBJ2-3; no clear D gene. The V gene lost 4 bases and the J gene lost 0 bases, with 11 bases spanning the gap. The length of the CDR3 is 15 residues. Germline CDR1 reads SEHNR; CDR2 reads FQNEAQ (reference sequence). The CDR3 DNA reads TGTGCCAGCAGCTCCCTGGCGGCTAGCACAGATACGCAGTATTTT. Translation: CASSSLAASTDTQYF.

This chain links TRBV7-2 with TRBJ1-2; possibly TRBD1 for D (6 bases). The CDR3 is 14 residues long. From germline, CDR1 is SGHTA and CDR2 FQGNSA. The ends were cut back, 1 base at V and 4 bases at J, with 10 bases in the middle. The CDR3 loop reads CASSLEGGSYGYTF. The CDR3 region has the DNA TGTGCCAGCAGCTTAGAGGGGGGGAGCTATGGCTACACCTTC.

The CDR3, as DNA: TGTGCCAGCAGTCCAGTACAGGGTTTCGGAGAAAAACTGTTTTTT. This codes for CASSPVQGFGEKLFF. The chain joins TRBV27 to TRBJ1-4; a possible D gene is TRBD1 (6 bases). V lost 5 bases and J lost 8, with 18 bases in between. CDR3 length equals 15 residues. CDR1 MNHEY and CDR2 SMNVEV come from the germline V gene (reference sequence).

The chain has TRBV6-4 and TRBJ2-4, with 7 bases that match TRBD2. Per the germline V gene, CDR1 is MRHNA and CDR2 is SNTAGT. Trimming took 0 bases from V and 3 from J; bases not matched to a gene: 5. CDR3 length equals 16 residues. The CDR3 here is CASSDSMLAGKNIQYF. CDR3 sequence (DNA): TGTGCCAGCAGTGACTCGATGTTAGCGGGCAAAAACATTCAGTACTTC.

The chain uses TRBV9 and TRBJ2-2, with 9 bases lining up with TRBD2. The junction had 8 bases not matched to a gene; V was cut back by 0 bases and J by 5 bases. Germline CDR1 SGDLS, CDR2 YYNGEE. CDR3 length equals 17 residues. CDR3 loop: CASSVAIETSGTGELFF. The CDR3 DNA reads as TGTGCCAGCAGCGTAGCTATAGAAACTAGCGGGACCGGGGAGCTGTTTTTT.

The chain uses TRBV10-1 and TRBJ2-7; perhaps TRBD2 as D (6 bases). The germline V gene has CDR1 WNHNN and CDR2 SYGVQD (reference sequence). The V and J ends lost 2 bases and 2 bases respectively, with 19 bases between them. The CDR3 is 17 residues long. The CDR3 region has the DNA TGCGCCAGCAGTGAGACCCCACTGGGGACTGAGGCCTACGAGCAGTACTTC. As protein: CASSETPLGTEAYEQYF.

The chain combines TRBV5-4 with TRBJ1-2; 11 bases fit TRBD1. Germline CDR1 is SGHNT and CDR2 is YYREEE (reference sequence). The CDR3 loop spans 14 amino acids. V lost 6 bases to trimming and J lost 6 bases; unmatched junction nucleotides: 7. DNA of the CDR3: TGTGCCAGCAAAGGACAGGGGGCTTGGAATGGCTACACCTTC. Its protein is CASKGQGAWNGYTF.

This chain connects TRBV27 to TRBJ1-4, with unresolved D. Deletions cut 5 bases from V and 0 bases from J, with 10 bases between. The germline CDR1 and CDR2 sequences are MNHEY and SMNVEV (reference sequence). The CDR3 length is 15 residues. This chain's CDR3 is CASSLILATNEKLFF. The DNA of the CDR3 is TGTGCCAGCAGTCTTATACTTGCAACTAATGAAAAACTGTTTTTT.

The rearrangement uses TRBV2 and TRBJ1-1, with TRBD1 matching 9 bases. Germline CDR1 SNHLY, CDR2 FYNNEI. The CDR3 extends over 15 amino acids. Losses at the gene ends were 8 bases for V and 0 bases for J; bases not matched to a gene: 7. The CDR3 loop is CASFPGQGVNTEAFF. The CDR3 coding sequence is TGTGCCAGCTTTCCGGGACAGGGAGTGAACACTGAAGCTTTCTTT. The whole variable domain, filled in from reference TRBV2 and TRBJ1-1, reads EPEVTQTPSHQVTQMGQEVILRCVPISNHLYFYWYRQILGQKVEFLVSFYNNEISEKSEIFDDQFSVERPDGSNFTLKIRSTKLEDSAMYFCASFPGQGVNTEAFFGQGTRLTVV.

The chain carries TRBV7-2 and TRBJ1-4; 7 bases align to TRBD1. The germline V gene encodes CDR1 SGHTA and CDR2 FQGNSA. The CDR3 spans 12 residues. The junction had 3 bases not matched to a gene; V was cut back by 6 bases and J by 8 bases. CDR3 protein: CASSPQGEKLFF. The CDR3, as DNA: TGTGCCAGCAGTCCACAGGGGGAAAAACTGTTTTTT.

This chain joins TRBV13 and TRBJ2-5; 12 positions agree with TRBD1. CDR1 and CDR2 from the germline V gene are PRHDT and FYEKMQ (reference sequence). This CDR3 is 15 amino acids long. The junction had 6 bases not matched to a gene; V was cut back by 4 bases and J by 6 bases. CDR3 coding DNA: TGTGCCAGCAGCTCGGGACAGGGGGCGGCGAAGACCCAGTACTTC. This translates into CASSSGQGAAKTQYF.

This chain links TRBV4-3 with TRBJ2-7, with D tentatively TRBD2 (5 bases). The CDR3 extends over 15 amino acids. V lost 1 base and J lost 3, with 13 bases in between. CDR1 and CDR2 (germline): LGHNA, YSLEER. CDR3 region: CASSQGRESLYEQYF. The CDR3 nucleotides read TGCGCCAGCAGCCAAGGTCGGGAAAGTCTCTACGAGCAGTACTTC.

The rearrangement uses TRBV9 and TRBJ2-7, with TRBD1 identical over 7 bases. This CDR3 spans 15 amino acids. The V gene end was trimmed by 0 bases and the J gene end by 2 bases; junction bases not matched to a gene: 5. The germline V gene has CDR1 SGDLS and CDR2 YYNGEE. CDR3 sequence: CASSVGEGAAYEQYF. The CDR3 DNA follows: TGTGCCAGCAGCGTAGGTGAGGGGGCCGCCTACGAGCAGTACTTC.

This chain joins TRBV9 and TRBJ1-2; tentatively, D is TRBD1 (5 bases). Germline assignment: CDR1 SGDLS and CDR2 YYNGEE. The CDR3 runs 15 residues. V shed 4 bases and J shed 4 bases, with 17 bases lying between them. The CDR3 spells CASSLGRQGGYGYTF. As DNA, the CDR3 is TGTGCCAGCAGCTTGGGTCGGCAGGGCGGCTATGGCTACACCTTC.

This rearrangement joins TRBV28 to TRBJ1-6, with 7 nucleotides matching TRBD1. The CDR3 has 14 residues. CDR1 and CDR2 from the germline V gene are MDHEN and SYDVKM. Trimming cost V 11 bases and J 1 base; bases outside gene matches: 5. CDR3 sequence: CAVTGVSYNSPLHF. The CDR3 DNA follows: TGTGCCGTTACAGGGGTATCCTATAATTCACCCCTCCACTTT. Filled out from reference TRBV28 and TRBJ1-6, the complete variable domain reads DVKVTQSSRYLVKRTGEKVFLECVQDMDHENMFWYRQDPGLGLRLIYFSYDVKMKEKGDIPEGYSVSREKKERFSLILESASTNQTSMYLCAVTGVSYNSPLHFGNGTRLTVT.